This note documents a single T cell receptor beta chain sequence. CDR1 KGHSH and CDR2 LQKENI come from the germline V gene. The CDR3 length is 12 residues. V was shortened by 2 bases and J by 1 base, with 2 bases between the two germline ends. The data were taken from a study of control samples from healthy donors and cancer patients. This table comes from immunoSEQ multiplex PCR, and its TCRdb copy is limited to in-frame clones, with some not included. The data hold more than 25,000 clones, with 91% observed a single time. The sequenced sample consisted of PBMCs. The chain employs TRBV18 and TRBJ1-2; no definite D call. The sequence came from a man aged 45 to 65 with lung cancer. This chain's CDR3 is CASSPVNYGYTF. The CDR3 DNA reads TGTGCCAGCTCACCAGTTAACTATGGCTACACCTTC.